These T cell receptor beta chains were read from a single sample in a study of T cell responses to AZD1222 COVID-19 vaccine. Some clones are missing from TCRdb's copy, which holds only in-frame ones; the method was immunoSEQ multiplex PCR. The table has around 120,000 clones, about 91% seen once; the top ten hold 8% to 10%. Sequenced material: peripheral blood, taken on day 0 of AZD1222 vaccination. Every receptor here comes from an adult in good health. CDR3s include the opening cysteine and the closing phenylalanine or tryptophan. The D gene is left open where the match is weak. Some rows have no size entry. The others give once, few or many, or a class for an expanded clone.

size	V	J	D	CDR3	DNA
NA	TRBV7-2	TRBJ2-1	NA	CASSLAYPAEQFF	TGTGCCAGCAGCTTAGCTTACCCGGCGGAGCAGTTCTTC
NA	TRBV6-2/TRBV6-3	TRBJ2-7	TRBD2	CASSSKRGDSYEQYF	TGTGCCAGCAGCTCTAAGCGGGGCGACTCCTACGAGCAGTACTTC
NA	TRBV11-2	TRBJ1-4	NA	CASSPRRFSSTNEKLFF	TGTGCCAGCAGCCCCCGTCGGTTCTCCTCAACTAATGAAAAACTGTTTTTT
NA	TRBV4-1	TRBJ2-1	NA	CASSSEDGRYNEQFF	TGCGCCAGCAGCTCCGAGGATGGGAGGTACAATGAGCAGTTCTTC
NA	TRBV7-9	TRBJ2-3	NA	CASSLSRAPGGDTQYF	TGTGCCAGCAGCTTATCCAGGGCCCCAGGAGGAGATACGCAGTATTTT
NA	TRBV12-3/TRBV12-4	TRBJ1-2	NA	CASSSSLPGGYTF	TGTGCCAGCAGTTCCTCCCTTCCGGGTGGCTACACCTTC
few	TRBV19	TRBJ1-5	NA	CASSIGQTPGQPQHF	TGTGCCAGTAGTATAGGACAGACCCCCGGGCAGCCCCAGCATTTT
NA	TRBV5-8	TRBJ2-1	TRBD2	CASSRLAGGIYEQFF	TGTGCCAGCAGCCGACTAGCGGGAGGGATCTATGAGCAGTTCTTC
NA	TRBV5-1	TRBJ2-3	TRBD2	CASSLVQRGVGDTQYF	TGCGCCAGCAGCTTGGTCCAGCGGGGGGTAGGAGATACGCAGTATTTT
NA	TRBV7-2	TRBJ1-1	TRBD1	CASSPLDRGLMNTEAFF	TGTGCCAGCAGCCCCCTCGACAGGGGGTTGATGAACACTGAAGCTTTCTTT